One and the same sample provided the 26 T cell receptor beta chains below, sequenced in a study of blood T cell repertoires in COVID-19. The table came from immunoSEQ multiplex PCR; TCRdb's copy has only in-frame clones and leaves some out. Of some 100,000 clones in the sample, more than 65% were seen once. The sequenced material came from peripheral blood. The origin of the receptors is a woman in her seventies with acute or convalescent COVID-19.

The chain recombines TRBV7-9 with TRBJ2-3; 7 bases line up with TRBD1. The CDR3 sequence is 15 residues long. The V gene end was trimmed by 5 bases and the J gene end by 1 base; junction bases not matched to a gene: 6. Germline CDR1 is SEHNR and CDR2 is FQNEAQ (reference sequence). The CDR3 region is CASSLDRDGTDTQYF. The DNA of the CDR3 is TGTGCCAGCAGCCTCGACAGGGACGGCACAGATACGCAGTATTTT.

The V and J genes are TRBV7-3 and TRBJ2-3, with 7 positions matching TRBD1. There are 14 residues in the CDR3. The J segment lost 9 bases and the V segment lost 4 bases, leaving 10 bases of the junction unmatched. Germline CDR1 reads SGHTA; CDR2 reads FQGTGA. The CDR3 reads CASSSTTGDPTQYF. Written as DNA, the CDR3 is TGTGCCAGCAGCTCAACCACAGGGGACCCCACGCAGTATTTT.

V gene TRBV2 combines with J gene TRBJ1-1; D gene unclear. Trimming pared 6 bases from V and 7 bases from J, leaving 12 bases between. Germline V CDR1 and CDR2: SNHLY, FYNNEI. The CDR3 runs to 12 residues. This chain's CDR3 is CASSQDAGEAFF. The CDR3 bases are TGTGCCAGCAGCCAAGATGCAGGTGAAGCTTTCTTT.

CDR3: CASRPRGEGGNQPQHF. The CDR3 coding sequence is TGTGCAAGTCGCCCACGGGGAGAGGGCGGCAATCAGCCCCAGCATTTT. The V call is TRBV12-2, the J call TRBJ1-5. TRBV12-2 is a listed pseudogene. This CDR3 is built from 16 residues.

The J gene is TRBJ2-3, the V gene TRBV24-1; tentative D call: TRBD2 (5 bases). V was cut by 3 bases and J by 8 bases, with 11 bases left in between. CDR1 is KGHDR and CDR2 is SFDVKD in the germline V gene. The CDR3 is 13 residues long. CDR3 protein: CATSDRQAGTQYF. CDR3 DNA: TGTGCCACCAGTGATAGGCAGGCGGGTACGCAGTATTTT.

This clone has just a few counts. DNA of the CDR3: TGTGCCAGCAGCCCTCAGGGGGCCTACCCCCAAGAGACCCAGTACTTC. It translates to CASSPQGAYPQETQYF. The chain carries TRBV7-2 and TRBJ2-5, with 8 bases lining up with TRBD1. The germline V gene encodes CDR1 SGHTA and CDR2 FQGNSA. The V segment lost 5 bases and the J segment 1 base; nucleotides outside the gene matches: 9. The CDR3 contains 16 residues.

There are a few counts of this clone. This chain links TRBV5-1 with TRBJ1-3; 8 nucleotides line up with TRBD1. CDR1 is SGHRS and CDR2 is YFSETQ in the germline V gene. The J segment lost 4 bases and the V segment lost 3 bases, leaving 9 bases of the junction unmatched. The CDR3 extends over 16 amino acids. The CDR3 bases are TGCGCCAGCAGCTCGGACAGGGAAGGTGTGGGAAACACCATATATTTT. It codes for CASSSDREGVGNTIYF.

The CDR3 spells CASGFTTSGTAETQYF. As DNA, the CDR3 is TGTGCTAGTGGTTTCACGACTTCCGGGACAGCAGAGACCCAGTACTTC. V usage is TRBV12-5 and J usage is TRBJ2-5; 7 nucleotides line up with TRBD1. V gave up 3 bases and J gave up 4 bases; unmatched junction bases: 11. CDR1 LGHNT and CDR2 FRNRAP come from the germline V gene. This CDR3 comprises 16 residues. The full variable domain, completed using reference TRBV12-5 and TRBJ2-5, is DARVTQTPRHKVTEMGQEVTMRCQPILGHNTVFWYRQTMMQGLELLAYFRNRAPLDDSGMPKDRFSAEMPDATLATLKIQPSEPRDSAVYFCASGFTTSGTAETQYFGPGTRLLVL.

The chain couples TRBV27 to TRBJ2-1; 7 positions match TRBD2. There are 15 residues in the CDR3. V was pared by 2 bases and J by 0 bases, with 1 base of the junction left unmatched. In germline, CDR1 is MNHEY, CDR2 SMNVEV (reference sequence). The CDR3 coding sequence is TGTGCCAGCAGTTTACGACTAGCCTCCTACAATGAGCAGTTCTTC. Translation: CASSLRLASYNEQFF.

A single count supports this clone. This chain connects TRBV19 to TRBJ1-1, with D maybe TRBD1 (5 bases). The V end lost 7 bases, the J end lost 2 bases, and 14 bases lay between the germline ends. The CDR3 has 14 amino acids. Germline-derived CDR1 and CDR2 are LNHDA and SQIVND (reference sequence). The CDR3 DNA sequence: TGTGCCAGTAAAAGATTGGGGCCTAACACTGAAGCTTTCTTT. Translated: CASKRLGPNTEAFF.

The rearrangement uses TRBV5-1 and TRBJ1-4; D might be TRBD1 (6 bases). This CDR3 is 14 amino acids long. CDR1 is SGHRS and CDR2 is YFSETQ in the germline V gene. Trimming took 4 bases from V and 7 from J, leaving 14 bases between them. The CDR3 region is CASSPRQVAEKLFF. The CDR3 nucleotides are TGCGCCAGCAGCCCCCGACAGGTCGCTGAAAAACTGTTTTTT.

This clone came up a few times. V usage is TRBV10-2 and J usage is TRBJ1-5; no clear D gene. In germline, CDR1 is WSHSY, CDR2 SAAADI. The CDR3 length is 13 residues. V was cut by 5 bases and J by 8 bases, with 13 bases left in between. The CDR3 loop is CASSLGKGEPQHF. For the CDR3, the DNA is TGCGCCAGCAGTCTTGGCAAGGGAGAGCCCCAGCATTTT.

The V and J genes are TRBV11-2 and TRBJ2-3, with 10 bases fitting TRBD2. J gave up 0 bases and V 3 bases, and 3 bases lay outside the gene matches. CDR3 length equals 16 residues. Germline V gives CDR1 SGHAT, CDR2 FQNNGV. The chain's CDR3 is CASSFTSGVSTDTQYF. As DNA, the CDR3 is TGTGCCAGCAGCTTTACTAGCGGGGTTAGCACAGATACGCAGTATTTT.

V is TRBV19 and J is TRBJ1-1, with TRBD1 matching over 7 bases. Germline V gene lookup returns CDR1 LNHDA and CDR2 SQIVND (reference sequence). This CDR3 is built from 13 residues. J gave up 3 bases and V 6 bases, and 4 bases lay outside the gene matches. CDR3 residues: CASRTGADTEAFF. The CDR3 DNA sequence: TGTGCCAGTAGAACAGGGGCGGACACTGAAGCTTTCTTT.

V is TRBV5-5 and J is TRBJ1-5; the match to TRBD1 covers 9 bases. After removal of 4 bases from V and 7 bases from J, the junction contained 6 bases not matched to a gene. Germline lookup yields CDR1 SGHKS and CDR2 YYEKEE (reference sequence). The CDR3 is 14 residues long. CDR3 sequence: CASSRWTGEQPQHF. CDR3 in DNA: TGTGCCAGCAGCCGATGGACAGGGGAACAGCCCCAGCATTTT.

The CDR3 protein is CASSFSGGAPNEQFF. The CDR3 nucleotides read TGTGCCAGCAGTTTCAGCGGGGGGGCCCCCAATGAGCAGTTCTTC. V is TRBV6-4 and J is TRBJ2-1; TRBD2 matches at 10 bases. With V trimmed by 5 bases and J by 6 bases, 7 bases remained unmatched. Germline values: CDR1 MRHNA, CDR2 SNTAGT. The CDR3 length is 15 residues.

The chain carries TRBV2 and TRBJ1-5; tentatively, D is TRBD1 (5 bases). The CDR3 is made up of 13 amino acids. Germline CDR1 and CDR2: SNHLY and FYNNEI. V was pared by 7 bases and J by 6 bases, with 13 bases between. The CDR3 sequence is CASMTAHRQPQHF. DNA of the CDR3: TGTGCCAGCATGACAGCTCATCGTCAGCCCCAGCATTTT.

The rearrangement links TRBV7-2 to TRBJ2-3, with D uncertain. Germline V lookup: CDR1 SGHTA, CDR2 FQGNSA. Trimming shortened V by 5 bases and J by 2 bases, and 8 bases separated the two germline ends. The CDR3 sequence is 13 residues long. The CDR3 bases are TGTGCCAGCAGCGCCTTCTACACAGATACGCAGTATTTT. Amino acids: CASSAFYTDTQYF.

This rearrangement joins TRBV2 to TRBJ1-5; D call uncertain. V lost 4 bases to trimming and J lost 6 bases, with 25 bases between them. CDR1 and CDR2 (germline): SNHLY, FYNNEI. This CDR3 region has 18 residues. CDR3 in amino acids: CASSVRLGMSGESQPQHF. The CDR3 bases are TGTGCCAGCAGTGTCCGACTCGGGATGAGCGGGGAGAGTCAGCCCCAGCATTTT.

A few counts support this clone. The J gene is TRBJ1-2, the V gene TRBV19, with 9 bases matching TRBD1. The CDR3 consists of 16 residues. The V gene end was trimmed by 5 bases and the J gene end by 4 bases; junction bases not matched to a gene: 11. Germline assignment: CDR1 LNHDA and CDR2 SQIVND (reference sequence). CDR3: CASSSHSPGQGYGYTF. The CDR3 region has the DNA TGTGCCAGTAGTTCACATTCGCCGGGACAGGGCTATGGCTACACCTTC.

The V gene is TRBV28, the J gene TRBJ2-7, with TRBD1 matching 8 bases. J gave up 1 base and V 4 bases, and 6 bases lay outside the gene matches. Per germline, CDR1 MDHEN and CDR2 SYDVKM. CDR3 length equals 15 residues. The CDR3 loop is CASSSRGQWSYEQYV. CDR3 nucleotide sequence: TGTGCCAGCAGTTCCAGGGGGCAATGGTCCTACGAGCAGTACGTC.

The chain has TRBV5-1 and TRBJ1-4; 7 positions match TRBD1. The V segment lost 0 bases and the J segment 8 bases; nucleotides outside the gene matches: 10. Per the germline V gene, CDR1 is SGHRS and CDR2 is YFSETQ. The CDR3 totals 16 residues. CDR3 residues: CASSLAAGTVGEKLFF. CDR3 nucleotide sequence: TGCGCCAGCAGCTTGGCCGCCGGGACAGTCGGCGAAAAACTGTTTTTT.

The J gene is TRBJ1-2, the V gene TRBV7-3, with D unclear. The V gene lost 3 bases and the J gene lost 11 bases, with 19 bases spanning the gap. The CDR3 is made up of 14 amino acids. Germline values: CDR1 SGHTA, CDR2 FQGTGA. CDR3 sequence (DNA): TGTGCCAGCAGCTTGGCCCATGGAGCAGACCTTTACACCTTC. Encoded protein: CASSLAHGADLYTF.

The chain joins TRBV24-1 to TRBJ2-1, with D maybe TRBD1 (5 bases). Germline V gene data show CDR1 as KGHDR and CDR2 as SFDVKD. This CDR3 is built from 16 residues. V lost 9 bases and J lost 3, with 20 bases in between. CDR3 region: CATSHSGQGGYNEQFF. For the CDR3, the DNA is TGTGCCACCTCCCATTCCGGGCAGGGTGGCTACAATGAGCAGTTCTTC.

The V gene is TRBV6-5, the J gene TRBJ1-3, with D maybe TRBD1 (5 bases). Trimming pared 5 bases from V and 3 bases from J, leaving 11 bases between. This CDR3 spans 14 amino acids. Germline V gene data show CDR1 as MNHEY and CDR2 as SVGAGI. This CDR3 reads CASSIQVDGNTIYF. Written as DNA, the CDR3 is TGTGCCAGCAGTATACAGGTTGATGGAAACACCATATATTTT.

The chain joins TRBV28 to TRBJ1-2; 9 bases match TRBD1. Looked up from germline, CDR1 is MDHEN and CDR2 is SYDVKM. V dropped 3 bases and J dropped 2; count of bases not matched to a gene: 1. The CDR3 has 14 amino acids. The CDR3 region is CASSFTGGNYGYTF. CDR3 in DNA: TGTGCCAGCAGTTTTACAGGGGGCAACTATGGCTACACCTTC.